One T cell receptor beta chain is described in this entry. Every patient experienced relapse after autologous stem cell transplantation, and brentuximab vedotin exposure varied. The data derive from a study of PD-1 blockade in classical Hodgkin lymphoma. Sequencing used immunoSEQ multiplex PCR; TCRdb keeps in-frame clones, though not all of them. Altogether tens of thousands of clones are present, under 75% being singletons, with the ten largest covering approximately 14%. The germline CDR1 and CDR2 sequences are SEHNR and FQNEAQ (reference sequence). Trimming shortened V by 5 bases and J by 10 bases, and 20 bases separated the two germline ends. The CDR3 is 14 amino acids.

The material sequenced was peripheral blood mononuclear cells (PBMCs), taken before the second cycle of nivolumab. The chain recombines TRBV7-9 with TRBJ1-1; weak D call: TRBD1 (6 bases). This clonotype was sampled from a human donor with classical Hodgkin lymphoma. In nucleotides, the CDR3 is TGTGCCAGCAGCCAAGGGTCGGGGGCGCGGGTAGCTTTCTTT. This encodes CASSQGSGARVAFF.